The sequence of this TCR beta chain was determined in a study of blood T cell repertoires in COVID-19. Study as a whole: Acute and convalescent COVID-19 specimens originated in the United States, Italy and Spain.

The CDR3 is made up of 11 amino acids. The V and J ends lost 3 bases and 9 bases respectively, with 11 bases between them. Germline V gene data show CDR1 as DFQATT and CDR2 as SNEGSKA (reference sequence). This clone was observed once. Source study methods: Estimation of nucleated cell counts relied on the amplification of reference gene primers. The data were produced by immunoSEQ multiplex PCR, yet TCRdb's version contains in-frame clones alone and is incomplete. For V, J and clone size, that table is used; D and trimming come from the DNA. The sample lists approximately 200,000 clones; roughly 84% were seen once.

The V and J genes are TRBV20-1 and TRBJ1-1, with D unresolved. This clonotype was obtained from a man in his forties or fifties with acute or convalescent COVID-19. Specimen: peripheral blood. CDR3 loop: CSASEVPQAFF. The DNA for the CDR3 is TGCAGTGCTAGCGAGGTCCCCCAAGCTTTCTTT.